This section outlines one T cell receptor beta chain sequence together with its context. Its antigen remains unknown. V shed 2 bases and J shed 2 bases, with 11 bases lying between them. The CDR3 consists of 15 residues. Germline V gene lookup returns CDR1 SEHNR and CDR2 FQNEAQ (reference sequence). The data were obtained in a study of a mutant IDH1 vaccine in newly diagnosed glioma. Study overall: Beforehand, treatment had been radiotherapy, temozolomide, or both; the majority received both.

The time point: week 23, last vaccination. The content of each vaccine dose was 300 ug of mutant IDH1 20-mer peptide, and topical imiquimod accompanied it. Profiling relied on immunoSEQ multiplex PCR, and the TCRdb table lists in-frame clones only, not all of them. The sample lists 25,000 to 30,000 clones; 80% to 85% were seen once. This TCR derives from a woman in her 30s with glioma. Sequenced here: PBMCs, sampled from a glioma patient whose treatment included an IDH1 peptide vaccine. This rearrangement joins TRBV7-9 to TRBJ2-3; a weak D match, TRBD2 (6 bases). CDR3 DNA sequence: TGTGCCAGCAGCTTATGGCAACTAGCCACAGATACGCAGTATTTT. This gives the protein CASSLWQLATDTQYF.